This record concerns one TCR beta chain sequence. Its cognate antigen is unknown. Profiling relied on immunoSEQ multiplex PCR, and the TCRdb table lists in-frame clones only, not all of them. The sample lists 60,000 or so clones, about 94% occurring once. The entry originates in a study of cytomegalovirus exposure and HLA in healthy donors. General study findings and limits: CMV antigen specificity of three CMV-associated chains was confirmed in vitro. High sensitivity and specificity were reportedly achieved when the classifier diagnosed cytomegalovirus status. Associated with cytomegalovirus, according to the listing, were 150 to 200 TCR beta chains. Most TCR sequences showed up rarely, but some public TCRs showed up in many donors.

V shed 7 bases and J 1 base; nucleotides not matched to a gene: 10. Per germline, CDR1 SGHRS and CDR2 YFSETQ. CDR3 size: 16 residues. Sequencing input: PBMCs. This receptor was identified in a man between 18 and 29 years old in good health and CMV-seronegative. This chain links TRBV5-1 with TRBJ2-5, with 10 bases fitting TRBD1. The CDR3 loop reads CASALGGQGFQETQYF. CDR3 bases: TGCGCCAGCGCCCTCGGGGGACAGGGGTTCCAAGAGACCCAGTACTTC.